These T cell receptor beta chains were read from a single sample in a study of OX40 agonist ivuxolimab in advanced cancers. TCRdb's table, derived via immunoSEQ multiplex PCR, lists solely in-frame clones and lacks some. The table records roughly 41,000 clones, around nine tenths of them present only once. Sequencing used CD4+ or CD8+ T cells sorted from blood, obtained in a trial of the OX40 agonist ivuxolimab. Receptor source: an adult with an advanced solid tumor such as melanoma, head and neck, liver or kidney cancer. Both conserved end residues are part of each CDR3. The D gene is left open where the match is weak. Only some rows state a clone size, as once, few, many or a class for expanded clones.

>TRBJ2-7|TRBV9|.|few
TGTGCCAGCAGCGTAGCCGGAGATGAAGTCTACGAGCAGTACTTC
CASSVAGDEVYEQYF
>TRBJ2-7|TRBV11-1|TRBD1|.
TGTGCCAGCAGCCCGGAGGACAGGGTGTACGAGCAGTACTTC
CASSPEDRVYEQYF
>TRBJ2-5|TRBV7-8|.|once
TGTGCCAGCACGACAGGACTATTCCAAGAGACCCAGTACTTC
CASTTGLFQETQYF
>TRBJ2-1|TRBV6-5|TRBD1|.
TGTGCCAGCAGTACCGGGACAGGGGGCGCGGGTGAGCAGTTCTTC
CASSTGTGGAGEQFF
>TRBJ2-1|TRBV12-5|TRBD2|.
TGTGCTAGTGGTTTGCATTACTTAGCGGGGGGGATCCACAATGAGCAGTTCTTC
CASGLHYLAGGIHNEQFF
>TRBJ2-2|TRBV2|.|.
TGTGCCATCCTAGACCCTTTTTACGGGGAGCTGTTTTTT
CAILDPFYGELFF
>TRBJ1-1|TRBV4-3|.|.
TGCGCCAGCAGCTTAGGACTGAAACTGAACACTGAAGCTTTCTTT
CASSLGLKLNTEAFF
>TRBJ1-1|TRBV28|.|.
TGTGCCAGCAGTTTATACCGGGGAGCCATGAACACTGAAGCTTTCTTT
CASSLYRGAMNTEAFF
>TRBJ2-2|TRBV7-6|.|medium-sized
TGTGCCAGCAGCCCCCTCAGTCCATCTAGCACCGGGGAGCTGTTTTTT
CASSPLSPSSTGELFF
>TRBJ1-6|TRBV28|TRBD1|.
TGTGCCAGCAGTTCCTTTGGGACAGGGAATTCACCCCTCCACTTT
CASSSFGTGNSPLHF
>TRBJ1-1|TRBV13|.|.
TGTGCCAGCACCCTAGGGGGGCGACCTCTGATGGACACTGAAGCTTTCTTT
CASTLGGRPLMDTEAFF